This T cell receptor (beta chain) was retrieved from a study of OX40 agonist ivuxolimab in advanced cancers. For the wider study: Ivuxolimab was a fully human IgG2 agonistic monoclonal antibody targeting the costimulatory receptor OX40 (CD134). Peripheral TCRbeta sequencing aimed to test whether ivuxolimab altered TCR sequence diversity and caused clonal T-cell expansion. The monotherapy dose-escalation portion (N = 52 patients) of the phase I ivuxolimab trial is reported in the paper. Of the roughly 50 dose-escalation patients, hepatocellular carcinoma was present in roughly 19, melanoma in around 15, renal cell carcinoma in 9 and head and neck cancer in 9. Prior anti-PD-1, anti-PD-L1 or anti-CTLA-4 therapy was permitted, and about two fifths of dose-escalation patients had received checkpoint inhibitors. Intravenous ivuxolimab was administered to patients every 2 weeks at six dose levels: 0.01, 0.1, 0.3, 1.5, 3 and 10 mg/kg. Partial responses were achieved by three dose-escalation patients, of whom one had hepatocellular carcinoma and two had cutaneous melanoma. A male proportion of nearly 85% and a mean age of around 60 years, ranging from about 20 to 80, were recorded for the dose-escalation cohort.

With regard to this clone: The target of this receptor is not known. Nothing much larger sits one base from this clone, and base qualities are not available.

Patients with autoimmune disease history or receiving systemic immunosuppression were excluded from the trial. Peripheral blood for TCR sequencing was collected from all dose cohorts at baseline, on cycle 4 day 1, and on cycle 7 day 1. The samples were drawn from a first-in-human, open-label, multicenter phase I dose-escalation trial of ivuxolimab. Adults with locally advanced or metastatic melanoma, renal cell carcinoma, hepatocellular carcinoma or head and neck squamous cell carcinoma were enrolled in the trial. Before TCR sequencing, CD4+ and CD8+ T cells were separately sorted from peripheral blood. Genomic DNA was isolated from the sorted cells so that the TCRbeta CDR3 region could be sequenced. TCRbeta CDR3 regions were sequenced using the immunoSEQ Assay. Held by TCRdb, this immuneACCESS table contains in-frame sequences only and omits some clones. Under half of the omission traces to an unresolved V gene where checked; the cause of the rest is unknown. For this sample the table gives roughly 100,000 clones, of which around 90% were detected only once. Roughly 1.6% of the sample rests with the top ten.

From the cysteine up to the phenylalanine, the CDR3 has a length of 15 residues. Only the CDR3 region is kept as DNA, spanning 45 bases read in frame from base 1. Per the germline V gene (reference sequence), SGHNT is the CDR1 and YYREEE is the CDR2. V drops 1 base and J drops 0 bases, leaving 8 bases in between. The full study reports these points: In the 0.1-3.0 mg/kg groups, partial responders had among the lowest normalized peripheral clonal expansion, particularly in CD8+ T cells. Low levels of normalized T-cell clonal expansion were also seen in some patients who did not respond. On average, CD8+ T cells showed more expanded clones than CD4+ T cells after ivuxolimab. At doses from 0.1 to 3.0 mg/kg, clonal expansion was seen in both CD4+ and CD8+ blood T cells between baseline and week 6. The antigen specificity of the clonally expanded peripheral T cells was not determined.

The chain uses TRBV5-4 and TRBJ2-4; TRBD2 is a possible D gene, resting on 7 matching bases. This receptor was taken from an adult with an advanced solid tumor such as melanoma, head and neck, liver or kidney cancer. The sample was CD4+ or CD8+ T cells sorted from blood, taken in a trial of the OX40 agonist ivuxolimab. The CDR3 protein is CASSLRGAAKNIQYF. The DNA reads TGTGCCAGCAGCTTGCGGGGGGCAGCCAAAAACATTCAGTACTTC.